Following are 25 T cell receptor beta chains from one sample sequenced in a study of early T cells in non-severe SARS-CoV-2 infection (dated by TCRdb to 2020 to 2023). Library preparation employed 5' RACE. TCRdb shows the sequencer as NextSeq 500. Using fastp at Q25 and MiXCR, TCRdb reprocessed the public reads and kept productive beta chains. Each CDR3 protein appears once, grouped with its most common genes and DNA. The sample table shows about 77,000 distinct CDR3 sequences, and roughly 5.3% are seen once. About 7% of the sample rests with the top ten. This specimen consisted of whole blood, obtained at baseline. All receptors derive from an adult who was a healthcare worker with PCR-confirmed SARS-CoV-2 infection or an uninfected control (not recorded which).

The table lists this clonotype with a few counts. The chain joins TRBV2 to TRBJ2-7, with D perhaps given as TRBD1 or TRBD2 (5 bases each). The CDR3 runs 11 residues. Germline V gives CDR1 SNHLY, CDR2 FYNNEI. The V and J ends lost 5 bases and 7 bases respectively, with 9 bases between them. CDR3: CASSMWGEQYF. The CDR3, as DNA: TGTGCCAGCAGTATGTGGGGGGAGCAGTACTTC.

This clonotype occurred many times. The J gene is TRBJ2-1, the V gene TRBV12-3 or TRBV12-4; D unclear. CDR3 length equals 20 residues. V dropped 7 bases and J dropped 8 bases, with 36 bases sitting between them. The CDR3 DNA reads TGTGCCAGCATTCCCCCCCTGCGTCCCGTGCAGCCTAGGAATGGCGATGAGCAGTTCTTC. This translates into CASIPPLRPVQPRNGDEQFF.

This clonotype was seen a few times. The V call is TRBV5-1, the J call TRBJ1-2; 8 positions agree with TRBD1. Per germline, CDR1 SGHRS and CDR2 YFSETQ. This CDR3 has 15 residues. Trimming at V came to 0 bases and at J to 3 bases, leaving 4 bases not matched to a gene. In nucleotides, the CDR3 is TGCGCCAGCAGCTTGGCAGGGGGCGCCGACTATGGCTACACCTTC. Translation gives CASSLAGGADYGYTF.

This clonotype has ten or more counts. The chain recombines TRBV6-6 with TRBJ2-3; TRBD1 might be the D (6 bases). The CDR3 length is 13 residues. Trimming removed 6 bases at V and 5 bases at J, with 12 bases between. Per germline, CDR1 MNHNY and CDR2 SVGAGI (reference sequence). The CDR3 here is CASRLPGVDTQYF. In DNA form, the CDR3 reads TGTGCCAGCAGATTACCAGGGGTAGATACGCAGTATTTT.

The chain combines TRBV11-3 with TRBJ2-1, with D possibly being TRBD1 (5 bases). Germline CDR1 reads SGHNT; CDR2 reads YENEEA. Trimming removed 5 bases at V and 8 bases at J, with 22 bases between. This CDR3 region has 16 residues. The CDR3 nucleotides read TGTGCCAGCAGCCCCGGCCCAGGAGAGTGGGGCCATGAGCAGTTCTTC. As protein: CASSPGPGEWGHEQFF. Supplemented by reference TRBV11-3 and TRBJ2-1, the full variable domain reads EAGVVQSPRYKIIEKKQPVAFWCNPISGHNTLYWYLQNLGQGPELLIRYENEEAVDDSQLPKDRFSAERLKGVDSTLKIQPAELGDSAVYLCASSPGPGEWGHEQFFGPGTRLTVL.

This clonotype has a count of ten or more. The CDR3 DNA sequence: TGTGCCAGCAGTTTTAGGGGGAGCTCCTACGAGCAGTACTTC. Amino acid sequence: CASSFRGSSYEQYF. The V and J genes are TRBV28 and TRBJ2-7; possible D gene TRBD1, 6 bases. CDR3 length: 14 amino acids. Trimming left V 3 bases short and J 0 bases short, with 9 bases between. Germline values: CDR1 MDHEN, CDR2 SYDVKM. The full variable domain, with the rest looked up from reference TRBV28 and TRBJ2-7, is DVKVTQSSRYLVKRTGEKVFLECVQDMDHENMFWYRQDPGLGLRLIYFSYDVKMKEKGDIPEGYSVSREKKERFSLILESASTNQTSMYLCASSFRGSSYEQYFGPGTRLTVT.

This clonotype was seen ten or more times. The gene calls are TRBV20-1 and TRBJ2-1; perhaps TRBD2 as D (5 bases). The ends were cut back, 3 bases at V and 6 bases at J, with 18 bases in the middle. This CDR3 region has 15 residues. Germline V gene data show CDR1 as DFQATT and CDR2 as SNEGSKA (reference sequence). CDR3 sequence reads: CSARDFLLFGNEQFF. CDR3 in DNA: TGCAGTGCTAGGGACTTCCTCCTTTTTGGCAATGAGCAGTTCTTC.

The chain recombines TRBV28 with TRBJ1-6; tentatively, D is TRBD1 (6 bases). Trimming took off 5 bases at V and 9 bases at J, with 17 bases between the two ends. Per the germline V gene, CDR1 is MDHEN and CDR2 is SYDVKM. The CDR3 is 15 residues long. CDR3 nucleotides: TGTGCCAGCAGTCCCGAGACAGGAAAAGGTTCACCCCTCCACTTT. This sequence encodes CASSPETGKGSPLHF.

The rearrangement joins TRBV5-1 to TRBJ1-2, with 7 bases that match TRBD1. Germline V gene data show CDR1 as SGHRS and CDR2 as YFSETQ. With 1 base clipped from V and 0 bases from J, the junction kept 6 bases outside the gene matches. CDR3 length: 16 amino acids. CDR3 in amino acids: CASSLRDRISNYGYTF. The CDR3, as DNA: TGCGCCAGCAGCTTGCGGGACAGAATATCTAACTATGGCTACACCTTC.

This clonotype was seen at least ten times. V usage is TRBV20-1 and J usage is TRBJ2-1, with D perhaps TRBD2 (5 bases). Germline lookup yields CDR1 DFQATT and CDR2 SNEGSKA (reference sequence). Trimming took 5 bases from V and 3 from J, leaving 14 bases between them. The CDR3 covers 14 residues. The CDR3 DNA follows: TGCAGTGCTCCAAGGCTAGCCCGCTACAATGAGCAGTTCTTC. The encoded protein is CSAPRLARYNEQFF.

This clonotype was recorded at least ten times. The chain has TRBV20-1 and TRBJ2-3, with TRBD2 matching 7 bases. Per the germline V gene, CDR1 is DFQATT and CDR2 is SNEGSKA (reference sequence). The CDR3 is 14 residues long. Germline trimming cut 4 bases from V and 9 bases from J; bases unmatched to any gene: 13. Here the CDR3 reads CSAIGLGEYATQYF. CDR3 sequence (DNA): TGCAGTGCTATAGGACTAGGGGAATACGCCACGCAGTATTTT.

This clonotype was counted between two and nine times. The V and J genes are TRBV27 and TRBJ2-5; 9 bases fit TRBD2. The CDR3 is 17 residues long. CDR1 and CDR2 from the germline V gene are MNHEY and SMNVEV (reference sequence). J was trimmed by 2 bases and V by 3 bases; bases with no gene match: 10. The CDR3 here is CASSFRTGTSIQETQYF. The CDR3 nucleotides read TGTGCCAGCAGTTTCCGTACCGGGACTAGCATACAAGAGACCCAGTACTTC.

This clonotype occurred many times. The V gene is TRBV6-1, the J gene TRBJ1-5, with D perhaps TRBD1 (6 bases). This CDR3 contains 15 residues. Germline loops: CDR1 MNHNS, CDR2 SASEGT. Trimming removed 7 bases from V and 4 bases from J, with 17 bases in between. CDR3 nucleotides: TGTGCCAGCACCCTTGCGACAGGCCCGAATCAGCCCCAGCATTTT. It specifies CASTLATGPNQPQHF.

This clonotype was counted at least ten times. This rearrangement joins TRBV7-9 to TRBJ2-1; D might be TRBD2 (5 bases). Germline V CDR1 and CDR2: SEHNR, FQNEAQ (reference sequence). This CDR3 has 15 residues. Between the trimmed V and J ends, which lost 2 bases and 6 bases, there was a span of 14 bases. The CDR3 region is CASSLMTDWSNEQFF. CDR3 bases: TGTGCCAGCAGCTTAATGACGGACTGGAGCAATGAGCAGTTCTTC.

This clonotype was counted ten times or more. The CDR3 sequence is CASSLGTSNSPLHF. The CDR3 DNA follows: TGTGCCAGCAGCCTCGGGACCTCCAATTCACCCCTCCACTTT. The genes are TRBV7-8 and TRBJ1-6, with D possibly TRBD1 on 5 matching bases. The V gene lost 5 bases and the J gene lost 7 bases, with 12 bases spanning the gap. In germline, CDR1 is SGHVS, CDR2 FQNEAQ. There are 14 residues in the CDR3.

This clonotype was recorded many times. The V call is TRBV7-9, the J call TRBJ1-5, with D maybe TRBD1 (5 bases). CDR3 length: 16 amino acids. The V and J ends lost 5 bases and 1 base respectively, with 15 bases between them. Per the germline V gene, CDR1 is SEHNR and CDR2 is FQNEAQ (reference sequence). The CDR3 coding sequence is TGTGCCAGCAGCACAGGACGAGGTGGGAGCAATCAGCCCCAGCATTTT. Translating it yields CASSTGRGGSNQPQHF.

V usage is TRBV12-3 or TRBV12-4 and J usage is TRBJ1-2; 9 bases are shared with TRBD1. With V trimmed by 5 bases and J by 4 bases, 8 bases remained unmatched. The CDR3 extends over 15 amino acids. The CDR3 spells CASSMGQGVGYGYTF. Written as DNA, the CDR3 is TGTGCCAGCAGTATGGGACAGGGTGTTGGCTATGGCTACACCTTC.

The V and J genes are TRBV7-2 and TRBJ1-5; D is perhaps TRBD1 (5 bases). This CDR3 comprises 15 residues. CDR1 is SGHTA and CDR2 is FQGNSA in the germline V gene. V lost 6 bases and J lost 0, with 12 bases in between. CDR3 in DNA: TGTGCCAGCAGTGGGGGGGTCTATAGCAATCAGCCCCAGCATTTT. Encoded protein: CASSGGVYSNQPQHF.

This clonotype occurred many times. The V and J genes are TRBV20-1 and TRBJ1-3; maybe TRBD1 (5 bases). Germline V gives CDR1 DFQATT, CDR2 SNEGSKA (reference sequence). With 6 bases removed from V and 1 base from J, the gap between germline ends came to 19 bases. CDR3 length: 16 amino acids. This CDR3 is CSAQTGGVLSGNTIYF. As DNA, the CDR3 is TGCAGTGCCCAGACGGGAGGGGTTCTATCTGGAAACACCATATATTTT.

CDR3 sequence reads: CASSLKRGGTEAFF. Here the CDR3 DNA reads TGTGCCAGCAGTTTAAAGCGCGGAGGAACTGAAGCTTTCTTT. The chain couples TRBV12-3 or TRBV12-4 to TRBJ1-1; D is undetermined. There are 14 residues in the CDR3. V dropped 2 bases and J dropped 5 bases, with 12 bases sitting between them.

Sample share makes this clonotype medium-sized (0.01 to 0.1%). This rearrangement joins TRBV10-2 to TRBJ2-2; the match to TRBD2 covers 8 bases. The CDR3 contains 17 residues. The germline V gene has CDR1 WSHSY and CDR2 SAAADI. With V trimmed by 6 bases and J by 7 bases, 16 bases remained unmatched. The CDR3 DNA sequence: TGCGCCAGCAGCGACAACACCTTAAGCGGGAGAATCGGGGAGCTGTTTTTT. This codes for CASSDNTLSGRIGELFF.

This clonotype came up a few times. The chain carries TRBV20-1 and TRBJ1-2; 9 nucleotides match TRBD1. Trimming cost V 5 bases and J 5 bases; bases outside gene matches: 12. The CDR3 extends over 15 amino acids. Germline assignment: CDR1 DFQATT and CDR2 SNEGSKA (reference sequence). This CDR3 reads CSAGTRDRVTYGYTF. CDR3 DNA: TGCAGTGCTGGGACTCGGGACAGGGTTACATATGGCTACACCTTC.

This clonotype has a count of ten or more. This chain links TRBV10-2 with TRBJ1-5; a weak D match, TRBD1 (5 bases). The V gene's germline CDR1 is WSHSY and CDR2 SAAADI. V dropped 3 bases and J dropped 5 bases, with 11 bases sitting between them. The CDR3 has 14 amino acids. The CDR3 spells CASSDSGRHQPQHF. The CDR3 nucleotides read TGCGCCAGCAGTGACTCAGGGCGCCATCAGCCCCAGCATTTT.

This clonotype was recorded at least ten times. The chain has TRBV6-2 or TRBV6-3 and TRBJ2-1; D unresolved. The length of the CDR3 is 12 residues. Trimming took 6 bases from V and 2 from J, leaving 5 bases between them. Germline CDR1 reads MNHEY; CDR2 reads SVGEGT. The CDR3 DNA is TGTGCCAGCAGGCCAACCTACAATGAGCAGTTCTTC. Translated, it gives CASRPTYNEQFF.

This clonotype has just a few counts. This rearrangement joins TRBV5-1 to TRBJ2-1, with 8 bases aligning to TRBD2. The CDR3 length is 14 residues. Trimming cost V 5 bases and J 1 base; bases outside gene matches: 2. From germline, CDR1 is SGHRS and CDR2 YFSETQ. The CDR3 nucleotides are TGCGCCAGCAGACTAGCGGATTCCTACAATGAGCAGTTCTTC. Protein product: CASRLADSYNEQFF.